The rows below give T cell receptor beta chains drawn from one sample of a study of blood T cell repertoires in COVID-19. Using immunoSEQ multiplex PCR, the repertoire was profiled, and TCRdb retains in-frame clones only, with some absent. The table shows about 39,000 clones, with approximately 80% occurring only once. Source material: peripheral blood. These receptors were taken from a man aged 60-69 years in a cohort sampled during active COVID-19. Each CDR3 is given with its conserved first and last residue. The D gene is left open where the match is weak. Clone sizes are given selectively: once, few, many, or a class where the clone is expanded.

J gene,D gene,V gene,clone size,CDR3 protein,CDR3 DNA
TRBJ1-2,-,TRBV11-3,-,CASSPPRLGSRGYTF,TGTGCCAGCAGTCCGCCCAGACTCGGGTCTCGTGGCTACACCTTC
TRBJ2-3,TRBD2,TRBV11-3,once,CASSSLPGTSSPDTQYF,TGTGCCAGCAGCTCCCTACCTGGGACTAGCTCGCCAGATACGCAGTATTTT
TRBJ2-1,TRBD1,TRBV18,-,CASSPRTGAYNEQFF,TGTGCCAGCTCACCCCGGACAGGGGCCTACAATGAGCAGTTCTTC
TRBJ2-7,TRBD2,TRBV7-2,-,CASTESGTSGREQYF,TGTGCCAGCACCGAATCCGGGACTAGCGGGAGGGAGCAGTACTTC
TRBJ1-1,-,TRBV7-9,-,CASSITSGVNTEAFF,TGTGCCAGCAGCATTACATCAGGGGTGAACACTGAAGCTTTCTTT
TRBJ1-1,-,TRBV11-2,-,CASRLEGNTEAFF,TGTGCCAGCAGACTGGAGGGGAACACTGAAGCTTTCTTT
TRBJ1-3,TRBD1,TRBV7-9,-,CASSIGQGGNTIYF,TGTGCCAGCAGCATTGGACAGGGAGGAAACACCATATATTTT
TRBJ2-2,-,TRBV27,few,CASKGLNRAAGELFF,TGTGCCAGCAAGGGGTTGAACAGGGCGGCCGGGGAGCTGTTTTTT
TRBJ2-7,TRBD1,TRBV10-2,-,CASRAAGTDISYEQYF,TGCGCCAGCAGAGCAGCCGGGACAGATATTTCCTACGAGCAGTACTTC
TRBJ2-5,-,TRBV4-2,few,CASSQVENPGRETQYF,TGTGCCAGCAGCCAAGTCGAAAACCCGGGGAGAGAGACCCAGTACTTC
TRBJ2-3,TRBD1,TRBV5-1,-,CASSRVGQSTDTQYF,TGCGCCAGCAGCCGGGTGGGACAGAGCACAGATACGCAGTATTTT
TRBJ1-2,-,TRBV28,once,CASSIPGIRYYGYTF,TGTGCCAGCTCCATCCCAGGGATTAGGTACTATGGCTACACCTTC
TRBJ2-7,TRBD1,TRBV6-5,-,CASSYQTGETYEQYF,TGTGCCAGCAGTTACCAGACAGGGGAGACCTACGAGCAGTACTTC
TRBJ1-6,TRBD1,TRBV7-2,-,CASSFTRDRHNSPLHF,TGTGCCAGCAGCTTTACCCGGGACAGGCATAATTCACCCCTCCACTTT
TRBJ2-5,-,TRBV7-8,-,CASRRWAAGQETQYF,TGTGCCAGCAGACGATGGGCCGCAGGCCAAGAGACCCAGTACTTC
TRBJ1-5,TRBD1,TRBV6-5,-,CARVQGKYQPQHF,TGTGCCAGGGTACAGGGGAAATATCAGCCCCAGCATTTT
TRBJ1-1,-,TRBV5-4,few,CASSLAWRGSGEAFF,TGTGCCAGCAGCTTGGCCTGGCGGGGATCCGGTGAAGCTTTCTTT
TRBJ1-1,TRBD1,TRBV6-6,-,CASSDHRGNTEAFF,TGTGCCAGCAGTGACCACAGGGGAAACACTGAAGCTTTCTTT
TRBJ2-3,-,TRBV6-1,once,CASSEMTGSDTQYF,TGTGCCAGCAGTGAGATGACGGGGTCAGATACGCAGTATTTT
TRBJ1-5,TRBD1,TRBV19,-,CASSTTGVYSNQPQHF,TGTGCCAGTAGTACAACAGGGGTTTATAGCAATCAGCCCCAGCATTTT
TRBJ2-7,-,TRBV30,-,CAWSAQGGSYEQYF,TGTGCCTGGAGTGCCCAGGGGGGCTCCTACGAGCAGTACTTC
TRBJ1-5,-,TRBV18,once,CASSPSDSNQPQHF,TGTGCCAGCTCACCATCAGATAGCAATCAGCCCCAGCATTTT
TRBJ2-7,TRBD1,TRBV6-5,-,CASRGRGQGSYEQYF,TGTGCCAGCAGGGGTAGGGGACAGGGCTCCTACGAGCAGTACTTC
TRBJ1-4,TRBD1,TRBV6-6,-,CASSPGQGYATNEKLFF,TGTGCCAGCAGTCCCGGACAGGGGTATGCAACTAATGAAAAACTGTTTTTT
TRBJ2-7,TRBD2,TRBV6-5,-,CASRRERGAYEQYF,TGTGCCAGCAGGCGTGAGCGGGGCGCCTACGAGCAGTACTTC
TRBJ1-5,-,TRBV19,few,CASWISGWQPQHF,TGTGCCAGTTGGATCTCGGGGTGGCAGCCCCAGCATTTT
TRBJ1-1,-,TRBV7-2,once,CASSLVTRGGFEAFF,TGTGCCAGCAGCTTAGTGACCAGGGGAGGGTTTGAAGCTTTCTTT
TRBJ2-5,TRBD2,TRBV7-8,-,CASSPLAAGGRETQYF,TGTGCCAGCAGCCCCCTCGCCGCGGGGGGTCGGGAGACCCAGTACTTC
TRBJ2-1,-,TRBV7-9,-,CASRPPRRGKNEQFF,TGTGCCAGCAGGCCTCCCCGGCGGGGAAAGAATGAGCAGTTCTTC
TRBJ1-1,-,TRBV6-5,-,CASSYTRPGGEAFF,TGTGCCAGCAGTTACACACGTCCTGGGGGGGAAGCTTTCTTT
TRBJ2-3,TRBD2,TRBV6-2/TRBV6-3,-,CASSYAPGGLRDTQYF,TGTGCCAGCAGTTACGCCCCGGGAGGGTTGAGAGATACGCAGTATTTT
TRBJ1-5,-,TRBV2,medium-sized,CASLLRGQPQHF,TGTGCCAGCCTCCTACGGGGACAGCCCCAGCATTTT
TRBJ1-1,TRBD1,TRBV7-2,-,CASSTGGVGQGQEAFF,TGTGCCAGCAGCACAGGGGGTGTGGGACAGGGGCAAGAAGCTTTCTTT
TRBJ1-1,TRBD1,TRBV2,-,CASSEDPRGRTFF,TGTGCCAGCAGTGAAGATCCCAGGGGGCGAACTTTCTTT
TRBJ2-1,TRBD2,TRBV27,-,CASSHGGGEQFF,TGTGCCAGCAGTCATGGGGGGGGTGAGCAGTTCTTC
TRBJ2-3,TRBD2,TRBV28,-,CASTRASGRGTDTQYF,TGTGCCAGCACGAGGGCTAGCGGGAGGGGCACAGATACGCAGTATTTT
TRBJ1-1,-,TRBV10-3,once,CAISDELSSTEAFF,TGTGCCATCAGTGACGAGCTGTCGAGCACTGAAGCTTTCTTT